Below are 4 T cell receptor beta chains sequenced from a single sample in a study of T and B cells in COVID-19 patients. TRB was amplified from around 250-500 ng of blood genomic DNA. Multiplex PCR with BIOMED2 TRB-A/B primer pools amplified TRB rearrangements. TCRdb reanalysed the multiplex PCR reads using MiXCR and keeps one entry per CDR3 protein. The table lists 2,000 to 2,500 distinct CDR3 sequences, about 27% of them singletons. The specimen sequenced was blood. All receptors come from a human donor with active COVID-19.

The table lists this clonotype with a few counts. The germline gene is not matched at one end of the junction; a read error may be the cause. The rearrangement joins TRBV5-3 to TRBJ2-7; TRBD1 might be the D (5 bases). TRBV5-3 falls under the ORF class, with uncertain function. This CDR3 is 13 amino acids long. Here the CDR3 DNA reads TGCGCCAGCAGCCCCTCCCAGGGCTACGAGCAGTACTTC. Encoded protein: CASSPSQGYEQYF.

This clonotype has only a few counts. The chain couples TRBV5-4 to TRBJ2-5; TRBD1 is a possible D gene (5 bases). The V gene lost 3 bases and the J gene lost 3 bases, with 12 bases spanning the gap. The germline CDR1 and CDR2 sequences are SGHNT and YYREEE (reference sequence). The length of the CDR3 is 14 residues. DNA of the CDR3: TGTGCCAGCAGCTCTACAGGACGGGAAGAGACCCAGTACTTC. Protein sequence: CASSSTGREETQYF. Full variable domain (outside the CDR3, taken from reference TRBV5-4 and TRBJ2-5): ETGVTQSPTHLIKTRGQQVTLRCSSQSGHNTVSWYQQALGQGPQFIFQYYREEENGRGNFPPRFSGLQFPNYSSELNVNALELDDSALYLCASSSTGREETQYFGPGTRLLVL.

The chain uses TRBV2 and TRBJ1-2, with D unclear. Germline V CDR1 and CDR2: SNHLY, FYNNEI. The CDR3 totals 15 residues. V was shortened by 6 bases and J by 5 bases, with 19 bases between the two germline ends. CDR3 protein: CASSGFPQRAYGYTF. The CDR3 DNA reads as TGTGCCAGCAGCGGATTTCCGCAGAGGGCGTATGGCTACACCTTC.

The chain has TRBV15 and TRBJ2-7, with D possibly called TRBD1 or TRBD2 (5 bases each). V was cut by 3 bases and J by 3 bases, with 15 bases left in between. The germline gives CDR1 LNHNV, CDR2 YYDKDF (reference sequence). This CDR3 spans 15 amino acids. The CDR3 DNA sequence: TGTGCCACCAGCAGTGCCGGGGCCGGTCTCTACGAGCAGTACTTC. Protein product: CATSSAGAGLYEQYF.